These 30 T cell receptor beta chains were all obtained from the same sample, sequenced in a study of T cell responses to AZD1222 COVID-19 vaccine. The assay was immunoSEQ multiplex PCR, and TCRdb's table has in-frame clones only and misses some. The table shows 100,000 to 150,000 clones, with around 90% occurring only once. The sequencing used peripheral blood, collected on day 0 of AZD1222 vaccination. These receptors all stem from an adult in good health.

This clone was seen a few times. The chain couples TRBV2 to TRBJ2-7; 8 nucleotides align to TRBD1. Germline CDR1 and CDR2: SNHLY and FYNNEI. The CDR3 totals 15 residues. The trim removed 6 bases at V and 1 base at J, leaving 8 bases unmatched. This chain's CDR3 is CASRPDRGPSYEQYF. The CDR3 region has the DNA TGTGCCAGCAGACCCGACAGGGGACCTTCCTACGAGCAGTACTTC.

The chain links TRBV30 to TRBJ1-2; D call uncertain. The CDR3 spans 13 residues. Germline lookup yields CDR1 GTSNPN and CDR2 SVGIG (reference sequence). Trimming took 4 bases from V and 8 from J, leaving 17 bases between them. CDR3 region: CAWTPPAVKGYTF. The CDR3, as DNA: TGTGCCTGGACCCCCCCCGCGGTGAAGGGCTACACCTTC. The full variable domain, completed using reference TRBV30 and TRBJ1-2, is SQTIHQWPATLVQPVGSPLSLECTVEGTSNPNLYWYRQAAGRGLQLLFYSVGIGQISSEVPQNLSASRPQDRQFILSSKKLLLSDSGFYLCAWTPPAVKGYTFGSGTRLTVV.

This clone showed up just once. The chain recombines TRBV19 with TRBJ1-2, with 9 bases fitting TRBD1. The length of the CDR3 is 15 residues. Germline assignment: CDR1 LNHDA and CDR2 SQIVND (reference sequence). V trimming: 8 bases; J trimming: 4 bases; junction bases outside the gene matches: 11. CDR3 DNA: TGTGCCAGTCAGCAGGCTGGGACAGGGAGCTATGGCTACACCTTC. Its protein product is CASQQAGTGSYGYTF.

V is TRBV3-1 (or the pseudogene TRBV3-2) and J is TRBJ2-7; D is perhaps TRBD1 (5 bases). The CDR3 sequence is 12 residues long. CDR1 is LGHDT, CDR2 YNNKEL, per germline (reference sequence). Trimming removed 4 bases from V and 2 bases from J, with 6 bases in between. As DNA, the CDR3 is TGTGCCAGCAGCCGACAGACCTACGAGCAGTACTTC. Its translation: CASSRQTYEQYF.

The genes are TRBV18 and TRBJ1-2; TRBD1 matches 7 bases. In germline, CDR1 is KGHSH, CDR2 LQKENI. V lost 1 base to trimming and J lost 0 bases; unmatched junction nucleotides: 8. There are 17 residues in the CDR3. Here the CDR3 reads CASSPRSTGYANYGYTF. Here the CDR3 DNA reads TGTGCCAGCTCACCACGGTCGACAGGGTACGCTAACTATGGCTACACCTTC.

The rearrangement uses TRBV5-1 and TRBJ2-1; TRBD1 matches 7 bases. The CDR3 runs to 14 residues. J lost 6 bases, V lost 0 bases, and 3 bases had no gene match. Germline CDR1 and CDR2: SGHRS and YFSETQ. CDR3 amino acids: CASSLERQGNEQFF. CDR3 DNA: TGCGCCAGCAGCTTGGAGAGACAGGGCAATGAGCAGTTCTTC.

The genes are TRBV24-1 and TRBJ1-1; 8 nucleotides align to TRBD1. There are 15 residues in the CDR3. CDR1 KGHDR and CDR2 SFDVKD come from the germline V gene. After removal of 2 bases from V and 2 bases from J, the junction contained 3 bases not matched to a gene. The CDR3 reads CATSDSRGPNTEAFF. The CDR3 DNA sequence: TGTGCCACCAGTGATTCCAGGGGGCCAAACACTGAAGCTTTCTTT.

This chain uses TRBV12-3 or TRBV12-4 with TRBJ2-2; D is unresolved. Trimming left V 4 bases short and J 6 bases short, with 6 bases between. This CDR3 has 12 amino acids. CDR3 protein: CASSSVAGELFF. In DNA form, the CDR3 reads TGTGCCAGCAGTTCGGTAGCCGGGGAGCTGTTTTTT.

The chain carries TRBV28 and TRBJ2-7; 7 bases map to TRBD2. The germline gives CDR1 MDHEN, CDR2 SYDVKM. This CDR3 region has 16 residues. With V trimmed by 1 base and J by 3 bases, 9 bases remained unmatched. DNA of the CDR3: TGTGCCAGCAGTTTATCACCAGGGACGGGAGGCTACGAGCAGTACTTC. It yields the protein CASSLSPGTGGYEQYF.

This chain uses TRBV28 with TRBJ1-1; TRBD1 matches 8 bases. This CDR3 contains 14 residues. The V gene end was trimmed by 6 bases and the J gene end by 1 base; junction bases not matched to a gene: 4. Germline CDR1 is MDHEN and CDR2 is SYDVKM. In DNA, the CDR3 is TGTGCCAGCAGCCTCGGACAGGGGAACACTGAAGCTTTCTTT. It is translated as CASSLGQGNTEAFF.

V usage is TRBV7-2 and J usage is TRBJ2-1; D is possibly TRBD1 or TRBD2 (5 bases each). Germline-derived CDR1 and CDR2 are SGHTA and FQGNSA. With 5 bases removed from V and 1 base from J, the gap between germline ends came to 12 bases. The CDR3 is 15 amino acids. CDR3 coding DNA: TGTGCCAGCAGCGCCGGGACGGTGTCCTACAATGAGCAGTTCTTC. Residues: CASSAGTVSYNEQFF.

The V call is TRBV5-1, the J call TRBJ2-7, with TRBD1 identical over 8 bases. This CDR3 region has 12 residues. The ends lost 4 bases at V and 6 bases at J; junction bases unmatched: 3. Germline CDR1 reads SGHRS; CDR2 reads YFSETQ. CDR3 protein: CASSQDRVEQYF. Written as DNA, the CDR3 is TGCGCCAGCAGCCAGGACAGGGTCGAGCAGTACTTC.

The chain joins TRBV7-9 to TRBJ1-1; D gene uncertain. This CDR3 is 14 amino acids long. The V gene lost 1 base and the J gene lost 4 bases, with 10 bases spanning the gap. The germline CDR1 and CDR2 sequences are SEHNR and FQNEAQ (reference sequence). The CDR3 loop is CASSLGGISTEAFF. CDR3 nucleotides: TGTGCCAGCAGCTTAGGAGGGATCAGCACTGAAGCTTTCTTT. Full variable domain (missing parts from reference TRBV7-9 and TRBJ1-1): DTGVSQNPRHKITKRGQNVTFRCDPISEHNRLYWYRQTLGQGPEFLTYFQNEAQLEKSRLLSDRFSAERPKGSFSTLEIQRTEQGDSAMYLCASSLGGISTEAFFGQGTRLTVV.

The chain links TRBV7-2 to TRBJ1-4, with 7 bases fitting TRBD1. Germline assignment: CDR1 SGHTA and CDR2 FQGNSA. Trimming took 4 bases from V and 3 from J; bases not matched to a gene: 5. CDR3 size: 15 residues. The CDR3: CASSSGGGANEKLFF. The CDR3 region has the DNA TGTGCCAGCAGCTCCGGAGGGGGCGCTAATGAAAAACTGTTTTTT.

The genes are TRBV5-1 and TRBJ2-3; D uncertain. CDR3 size: 14 residues. V was pared by 0 bases and J by 4 bases, with 9 bases between. CDR1 and CDR2 (germline): SGHRS, YFSETQ. DNA of the CDR3: TGCGCCAGCAGCTTGGATAGGACCGCAGATACGCAGTATTTT. It is translated as CASSLDRTADTQYF.

The chain has TRBV24-1 and TRBJ1-4; 11 nucleotides align to TRBD1. V shed 4 bases, J shed 7 bases, and the junction held 4 bases outside the gene matches. Germline loops: CDR1 KGHDR, CDR2 SFDVKD. CDR3 length: 15 residues. CDR3: CATSESGTGGEKLFF. For the CDR3, the DNA is TGTGCCACCAGTGAATCCGGGACAGGGGGTGAAAAACTGTTTTTT.

The rearrangement links TRBV14 to TRBJ2-2, with D maybe TRBD2 (5 bases). The V gene's germline CDR1 is SGHDN and CDR2 FVKESK. The CDR3 runs 14 residues. V lost 4 bases, J lost 4 bases, and 10 bases lay in between. The CDR3 coding sequence is TGTGCCAGCAGCCTCCGGCGGGTCACCGGGGAGCTGTTTTTT. Translated: CASSLRRVTGELFF. The full variable domain, rest sourced from reference TRBV14 and TRBJ2-2, is EAGVTQFPSHSVIEKGQTVTLRCDPISGHDNLYWYRRVMGKEIKFLLHFVKESKQDESGMPNNRFLAERTGGTYSTLKVQPAELEDSGVYFCASSLRRVTGELFFGEGSRLTVL.

The chain couples TRBV5-1 to TRBJ2-5; D call uncertain. The CDR3 loop spans 14 amino acids. The V gene's germline CDR1 is SGHRS and CDR2 YFSETQ. The V end was cut by 0 bases, the J end by 1 base, with 7 bases between. The DNA for the CDR3 is TGCGCCAGCAGCTTGGAACAGATCCAAGAGACCCAGTACTTC. It yields the protein CASSLEQIQETQYF. Combining the CDR3 with reference TRBV5-1 and TRBJ2-5 gives the whole variable domain KAGVTQTPRYLIKTRGQQVTLSCSPISGHRSVSWYQQTPGQGLQFLFEYFSETQRNKGNFPGRFSGRQFSNSRSEMNVSTLELGDSALYLCASSLEQIQETQYFGPGTRLLVL.

The chain is built from TRBV15 and TRBJ1-2; no clear D gene. V gave up 1 base and J gave up 0 bases, with 9 bases separating them. Per germline, CDR1 LNHNV and CDR2 YYDKDF (reference sequence). This CDR3 contains 15 residues. In DNA form, the CDR3 reads TGTGCCACCAGCAGAGGTGGGTCCTCTAACTATGGCTACACCTTC. This encodes CATSRGGSSNYGYTF.

This clone was picked up one time. The rearrangement uses TRBV15 and TRBJ2-7, with D possibly being TRBD2 (5 bases). V shed 3 bases and J shed 6 bases, with 9 bases lying between them. CDR3 size: 12 residues. Germline V gene lookup returns CDR1 LNHNV and CDR2 YYDKDF (reference sequence). CDR3 in DNA: TGTGCCACCAGCAGGAAAGGAGGCGAGCAGTACTTC. This encodes CATSRKGGEQYF.

The CDR3 region is CASSLGPQWAFF. The DNA for the CDR3 is TGTGCCAGCAGCCTCGGGCCTCAATGGGCTTTCTTT. The rearrangement uses TRBV7-3 and TRBJ1-1, with D unresolved. The length of the CDR3 is 12 residues. Germline loops: CDR1 SGHTA, CDR2 FQGTGA. V was cut by 5 bases and J by 11 bases, with 15 bases left in between.

The chain is built from TRBV6-6 and TRBJ1-5, with D maybe TRBD1 (6 bases). Trimming removed 8 bases at V and 4 bases at J, with 21 bases between. Germline V CDR1 and CDR2: MNHNY, SVGAGI (reference sequence). The CDR3 length is 16 residues. The CDR3 DNA sequence: TGTGCCAGCCGGAGGCGGGGACAATCCTCAAATCAGCCCCAGCATTTT. Amino acids: CASRRRGQSSNQPQHF.

The V and J genes are TRBV27 and TRBJ1-1; unclear D gene. Germline V CDR1 and CDR2: MNHEY, SMNVEV (reference sequence). The germline V and J ends were trimmed by 4 bases and 12 bases, with 18 bases remaining between them. The CDR3 is 13 residues long. CDR3: CASSSAVQLRTFF. The CDR3 DNA reads as TGTGCCAGCAGTTCGGCCGTACAGTTGAGAACTTTCTTT.

The rearrangement uses TRBV6-2 or TRBV6-3 and TRBJ1-5; maybe TRBD1 (5 bases). Germline lookup yields CDR1 MNHEY and CDR2 SVGEGT. Trimming stripped 2 bases from V and 5 bases from J, with 10 bases between. The CDR3 is 14 amino acids. CDR3 nucleotides: TGTGCCAGCAGTTACGTGGGGGTTGATCAGCCCCAGCATTTT. Encoded protein: CASSYVGVDQPQHF.

This chain connects TRBV28 to TRBJ2-2; the D gene could be TRBD1 or TRBD2 (5 bases each). V lost 6 bases and J 0 bases, leaving 14 bases between the germline ends. Germline CDR1 reads MDHEN; CDR2 reads SYDVKM. The CDR3 is 16 amino acids. The CDR3 spells CASRRTGTSNTGELFF. As DNA, the CDR3 is TGTGCCAGCAGAAGAACCGGGACCTCGAACACCGGGGAGCTGTTTTTT.

This clone was counted a single time. The chain employs TRBV11-2 and TRBJ2-2; D is perhaps TRBD1 or TRBD2 (6 bases each). Deletions cut 3 bases from V and 6 bases from J, with 14 bases between. The CDR3 runs 15 residues. In germline, CDR1 is SGHAT, CDR2 FQNNGV. CDR3 sequence (DNA): TGTGCCAGCAGCTTCCACAGGGTAGCGGCCGGGGAGCTGTTTTTT. It is translated as CASSFHRVAAGELFF.

The rearrangement joins TRBV19 to TRBJ1-5; TRBD1 aligns across 7 bases. V lost 1 base, J lost 7 bases, and 10 bases stayed unmatched. Germline V lookup: CDR1 LNHDA, CDR2 SQIVND (reference sequence). There are 16 residues in the CDR3. The CDR3 reads CASSIGGTVSTQPQHF. The CDR3 coding sequence is TGTGCCAGTAGTATAGGAGGGACAGTCAGCACGCAGCCCCAGCATTTT.

The V call is TRBV12-3 or TRBV12-4, the J call TRBJ2-7; no firm D call. The CDR3 extends over 13 amino acids. The ends were cut back, 6 bases at V and 5 bases at J, with 14 bases in the middle. The CDR3 is CASSPIGVHEQYF. As DNA, the CDR3 is TGTGCCAGCAGCCCCATTGGGGTGCACGAGCAGTACTTC.

On this clone: The junction and the germline gene differ at one end; a read error may be behind it. The rearrangement uses TRBV10-2 and TRBJ2-3; D might be TRBD1 (5 bases). The CDR3 length is 12 residues. Germline V lookup: CDR1 WSHSY, CDR2 SAAADI. This chain's CDR3 is CASSETTRTFHF. DNA of the CDR3: TGCGCCAGCAGTGAGACGACACGGACATTTCATTTT.

The chain is built from TRBV7-3 and TRBJ2-7; D remains ambiguous. Germline CDR1 is SGHTA and CDR2 is FQGTGA. This CDR3 has 13 amino acids. V lost 2 bases, J lost 6 bases, and 11 bases lay in between. The CDR3 region has the DNA TGTGCCAGCAGCTTAGATTGGAAGGGCGAGCAGTACTTC. Translation: CASSLDWKGEQYF.